This TCR beta chain is from a study of CD8+CD57+ T cells in acquired aplastic anemia. CDR1 LNHDA and CDR2 SQIVND come from the germline V gene (reference sequence). Trimming stripped 3 bases from V and 5 bases from J, with 8 bases between. CDR3 length: 14 residues. This clonotype has just a few counts. Those patients picked for sequencing had displayed CD8+CD57+ cell expansion on flow cytometry. Genomic DNA, the template, was used for profiling of the TCR beta VDJ and CDR3. TCRdb itself ran the reads through MiXCR, one entry per CDR3 protein. The sample lists roughly 180,000 distinct CDR3 sequences, almost 50% occurring once.

The sequence derives from a human donor with aplastic anemia. The sample comprised sorted CD4+, CD8+, or CD8+CD57+ T cells (not recorded which) from PBMCs. This chain connects TRBV19 to TRBJ1-6; the D is unclear. The CDR3 sequence: CASSIGGNNSPLHF. The CDR3 nucleotides read TGTGCCAGTAGTATCGGAGGGAATAATTCACCCCTCCACTTT.